These 10 T cell receptor beta chains share one sample of origin, sequenced in a study of blood T cell repertoires in COVID-19. The table came from immunoSEQ multiplex PCR; TCRdb's copy has only in-frame clones and leaves some out. The data show tens of thousands of clones, about 87% seen once. Sample: peripheral blood. All receptors derive from a woman older than 75 with acute or convalescent COVID-19.

The rearrangement links TRBV10-3 to TRBJ1-1, with 9 nucleotides matching TRBD1. Trimming cost V 0 bases and J 7 bases; bases outside gene matches: 3. The CDR3 covers 14 residues. Germline loops: CDR1 ENHRY, CDR2 SYGVKD. Here the CDR3 DNA reads TGTGCCATCAGTGAGTCGACAGGGGGTGTTGAAGCTTTCTTT. It codes for CAISESTGGVEAFF.

This clone showed up just once. This chain uses TRBV18 with TRBJ1-4; TRBD1 matches 7 bases. Germline loops: CDR1 KGHSH, CDR2 LQKENI. The CDR3 length is 14 residues. Trimming took 3 bases from V and 8 from J; bases not matched to a gene: 6. The CDR3 here is CASSPSGQTEKLFF. The CDR3 nucleotides are TGTGCCAGCTCACCGTCGGGACAGACCGAAAAACTGTTTTTT.

V is TRBV18 and J is TRBJ1-4; D perhaps matches TRBD1 (5 bases). The CDR3 loop spans 15 amino acids. With 1 base removed from V and 7 bases from J, the gap between germline ends came to 13 bases. Germline V CDR1 and CDR2: KGHSH, LQKENI. CDR3 in DNA: TGTGCCAGCTCACCACGGGGCTTCGGTGGTGAAAAACTGTTTTTT. Encoded protein: CASSPRGFGGEKLFF.

The V call is TRBV11-2, the J call TRBJ2-7; TRBD1 might be the D (5 bases). CDR3 length equals 14 residues. In germline, CDR1 is SGHAT, CDR2 FQNNGV. V dropped 5 bases and J dropped 4 bases, with 15 bases sitting between them. The CDR3 protein is CASSPDLGPYEQYF. In DNA form, the CDR3 reads TGTGCCAGCAGCCCTGATCTGGGGCCATACGAGCAGTACTTC.

The chain employs TRBV5-4 and TRBJ2-7; maybe TRBD1 (6 bases). The CDR3 covers 14 residues. V was shortened by 5 bases and J by 6 bases, with 18 bases between the two germline ends. Germline CDR1 is SGHNT and CDR2 is YYREEE (reference sequence). The CDR3 loop is CASSSSPNRAEQYF. In DNA, the CDR3 is TGTGCCAGCAGTTCGTCTCCTAACAGGGCCGAGCAGTACTTC.

V and J are TRBV19 and TRBJ2-6; the D gene is possibly TRBD2 (5 bases). This CDR3 contains 16 residues. V was trimmed by 2 bases and J by 1 base, leaving 9 bases between them. The V gene's germline CDR1 is LNHDA and CDR2 SQIVND (reference sequence). CDR3 DNA: TGTGCCAGTAGTATACTTGGACTGTCTGGGGCCAACGTCCTGACTTTC. Translated, it gives CASSILGLSGANVLTF.

The V call is TRBV19, the J call TRBJ1-2; 7 nucleotides line up with TRBD1. J lost 8 bases, V lost 7 bases, and 16 bases had no gene match. CDR1 is LNHDA and CDR2 is SQIVND in the germline V gene (reference sequence). This CDR3 is 15 amino acids long. CDR3 sequence reads: CASTYSTGFIYGYTF. The CDR3 region has the DNA TGTGCCAGTACTTATTCGACAGGGTTTATCTACGGCTACACCTTC.

The gene calls are TRBV3-1 (or the pseudogene TRBV3-2) and TRBJ1-1; the D gene is possibly TRBD1 (5 bases). The CDR3 sequence is 15 residues long. Deletions cut 4 bases from V and 0 bases from J, with 12 bases between. Looked up from germline, CDR1 is LGHDT and CDR2 is YNNKEL (reference sequence). This CDR3 is CASSPHQGMNTEAFF. The CDR3 bases are TGTGCCAGCAGCCCCCACCAGGGCATGAACACTGAAGCTTTCTTT.

The V call is TRBV7-9, the J call TRBJ2-1; 8 bases line up with TRBD1. Germline loops: CDR1 SEHNR, CDR2 FQNEAQ (reference sequence). Losses at the gene ends were 1 base for V and 3 bases for J; bases not matched to a gene: 2. The CDR3 length is 15 residues. The DNA for the CDR3 is TGTGCCAGCAGCTTAGGACAGGGGAGCTACAATGAGCAGTTCTTC. This sequence encodes CASSLGQGSYNEQFF.

The chain uses TRBV11-2 and TRBJ1-2, with TRBD1 matching over 9 bases. V shed 4 bases and J 5 bases; nucleotides not matched to a gene: 5. The CDR3 is 14 residues long. Germline loops: CDR1 SGHAT, CDR2 FQNNGV. CDR3 DNA sequence: TGTGCCAGCAGCTCCTCCGGGACAGGGTATGGCTACACCTTC. Amino acid sequence: CASSSSGTGYGYTF.